This TCR beta chain was profiled in a study of breast tumors, draining lymph nodes, adjacent tissues. Study conclusions and caveats: Tumor and nontumor repertoires were significantly more similar in luminal-like than in basal-like breast cancer. Data fit most tumor T cells coming from lymph node, expanding in tumor. Tumors had less TCR diversity than lymph nodes, more than nontumor tissue.

This clonotype was counted many times. What it recognizes is unknown. The CDR3 is 13 residues long. Trimming cost V 6 bases and J 3 bases, with 10 bases left between them. Samples came from axillary lymph nodes draining the breast cancer. Using its own MiXCR run on the multiplex PCR reads, TCRdb lists one record per CDR3 protein. Altogether under 250,000 distinct CDR3 sequences are present, roughly 30% being singletons, with the ten largest covering approximately 1.5%. This TCR was sampled from a female donor with breast cancer. Some clones in this sample may be carry-over from other donors' samples. V and J are TRBV12-3 or TRBV12-4 and TRBJ2-3; tentatively, D is TRBD1 (5 bases). What was sequenced was axillary lymph node tissue. Written as DNA, the CDR3 is TGTGCCAGCAGATCAGACAGAACAGATACGCAGTATTTT. Amino acids: CASRSDRTDTQYF.